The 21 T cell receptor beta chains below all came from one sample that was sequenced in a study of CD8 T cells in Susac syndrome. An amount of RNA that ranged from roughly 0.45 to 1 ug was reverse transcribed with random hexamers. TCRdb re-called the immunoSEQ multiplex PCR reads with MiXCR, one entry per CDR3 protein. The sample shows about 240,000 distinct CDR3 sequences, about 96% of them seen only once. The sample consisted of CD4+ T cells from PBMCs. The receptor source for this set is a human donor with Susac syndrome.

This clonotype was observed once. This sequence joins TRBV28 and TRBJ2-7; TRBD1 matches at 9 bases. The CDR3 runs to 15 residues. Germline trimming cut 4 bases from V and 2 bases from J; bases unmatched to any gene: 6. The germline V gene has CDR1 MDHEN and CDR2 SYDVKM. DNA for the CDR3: TGTGCCAGCAGTTCACAGGGGGCCACTCCCTACGAGCAGTACTTC. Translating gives CASSSQGATPYEQYF.

The CDR3: CASARGGDRYGYTF. The CDR3 DNA reads as TGTGCCAGCGCCCGTGGGGGGGATCGCTATGGCTACACCTTC. The chain is built from TRBV3-1 and TRBJ1-2; tentative D call: TRBD1 (5 bases). Trimming cost V 8 bases and J 4 bases, with 17 bases left between them. Germline CDR1 reads LGHDT; CDR2 reads YNNKEL (reference sequence). This CDR3 has 14 residues.

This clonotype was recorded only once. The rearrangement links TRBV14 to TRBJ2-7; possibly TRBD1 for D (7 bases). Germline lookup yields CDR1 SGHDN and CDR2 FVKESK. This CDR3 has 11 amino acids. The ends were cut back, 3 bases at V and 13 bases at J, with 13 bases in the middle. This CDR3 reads CASSHRGDPYF. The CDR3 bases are TGTGCCAGCAGCCACAGGGGGGATCCATACTTC.

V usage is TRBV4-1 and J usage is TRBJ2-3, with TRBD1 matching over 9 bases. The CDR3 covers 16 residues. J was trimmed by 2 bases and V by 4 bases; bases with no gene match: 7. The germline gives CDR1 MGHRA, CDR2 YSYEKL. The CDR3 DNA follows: TGCGCCAGCAGCCTAACAGGGGGCCCAAACACAGATACGCAGTATTTT. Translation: CASSLTGGPNTDTQYF.

The CDR3: CSAVPSGTAKNIQYF. CDR3 DNA sequence: TGCAGTGCTGTTCCTAGCGGGACTGCCAAAAACATTCAGTACTTC. The chain is built from TRBV20-1 and TRBJ2-4; 9 bases are shared with TRBD2. The trim removed 5 bases at V and 1 base at J, leaving 6 bases unmatched. Germline V lookup: CDR1 DFQATT, CDR2 SNEGSKA (reference sequence). The CDR3 covers 15 residues.

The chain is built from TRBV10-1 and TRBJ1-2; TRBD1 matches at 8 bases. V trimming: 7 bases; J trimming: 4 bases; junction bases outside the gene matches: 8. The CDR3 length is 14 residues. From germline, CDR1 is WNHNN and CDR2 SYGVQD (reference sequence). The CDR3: CASTAGGFGYGYTF. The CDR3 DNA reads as TGCGCCAGCACGGCAGGGGGCTTTGGCTATGGCTACACCTTC.

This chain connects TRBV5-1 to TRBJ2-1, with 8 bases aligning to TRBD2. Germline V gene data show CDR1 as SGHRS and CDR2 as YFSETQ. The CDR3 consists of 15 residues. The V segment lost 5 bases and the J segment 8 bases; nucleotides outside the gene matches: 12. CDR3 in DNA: TGCGCCAGCAGGTCAGGGACTAGGGTCCTCGATGAGCAGTTCTTC. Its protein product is CASRSGTRVLDEQFF.

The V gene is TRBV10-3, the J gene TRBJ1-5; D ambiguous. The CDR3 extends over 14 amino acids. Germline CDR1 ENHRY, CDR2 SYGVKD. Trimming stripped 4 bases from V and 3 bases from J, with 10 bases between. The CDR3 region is CAISGGNYNQPQHF. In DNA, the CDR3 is TGTGCCATCAGTGGTGGCAACTACAATCAGCCCCAGCATTTT.

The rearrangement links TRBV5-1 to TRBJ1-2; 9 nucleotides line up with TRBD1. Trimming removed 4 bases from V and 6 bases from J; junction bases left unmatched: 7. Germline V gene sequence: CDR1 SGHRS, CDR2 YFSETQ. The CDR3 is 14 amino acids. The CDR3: CASSSPGQGDGYTF. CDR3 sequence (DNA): TGCGCCAGCAGCAGTCCGGGACAGGGCGATGGCTACACCTTC.

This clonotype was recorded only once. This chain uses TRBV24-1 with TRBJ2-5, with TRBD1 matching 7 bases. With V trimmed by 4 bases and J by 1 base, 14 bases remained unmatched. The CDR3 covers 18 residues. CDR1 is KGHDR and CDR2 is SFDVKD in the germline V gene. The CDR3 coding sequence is TGTGCCACCAGTGACCCAAAGAGAACGAGGGACAGCCAAGAGACCCAGTACTTC. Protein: CATSDPKRTRDSQETQYF.

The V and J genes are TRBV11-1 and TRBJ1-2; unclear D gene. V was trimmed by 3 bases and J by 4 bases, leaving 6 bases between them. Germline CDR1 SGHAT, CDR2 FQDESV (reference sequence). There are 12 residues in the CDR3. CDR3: CASSFSSYGYTF. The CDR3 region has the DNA TGTGCCAGCAGCTTCAGCTCCTATGGCTACACCTTC.

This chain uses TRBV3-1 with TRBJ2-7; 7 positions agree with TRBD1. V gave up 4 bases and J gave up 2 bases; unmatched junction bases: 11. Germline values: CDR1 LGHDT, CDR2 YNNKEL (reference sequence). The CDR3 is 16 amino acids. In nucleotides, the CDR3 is TGTGCCAGCAGCCCCCAGGGGGTATACGGAGCCTACGAGCAGTACTTC. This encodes CASSPQGVYGAYEQYF.

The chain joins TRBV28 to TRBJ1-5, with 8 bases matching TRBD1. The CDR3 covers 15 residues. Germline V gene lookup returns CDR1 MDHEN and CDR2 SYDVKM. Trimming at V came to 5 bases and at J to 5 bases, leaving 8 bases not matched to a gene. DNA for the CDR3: TGTGCCAGCAGTCCTAGCAGGGGGCTGGATCAGCCCCAGCATTTT. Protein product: CASSPSRGLDQPQHF.

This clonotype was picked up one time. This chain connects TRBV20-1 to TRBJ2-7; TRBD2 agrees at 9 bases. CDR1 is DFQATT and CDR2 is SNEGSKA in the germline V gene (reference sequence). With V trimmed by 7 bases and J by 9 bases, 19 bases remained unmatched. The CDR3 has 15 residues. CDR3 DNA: TGCAGTGTAAATCGGCGGGAGGGCGATCTACGAGTGCAGTACTTC. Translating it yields CSVNRREGDLRVQYF.

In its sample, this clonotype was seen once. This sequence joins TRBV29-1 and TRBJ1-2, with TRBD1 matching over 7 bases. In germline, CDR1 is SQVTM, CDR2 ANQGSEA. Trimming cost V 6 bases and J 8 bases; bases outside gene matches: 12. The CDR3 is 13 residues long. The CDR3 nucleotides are TGCAGCGTCCAAGGACAGGAGGCCGTAGGCTACACCTTC. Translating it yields CSVQGQEAVGYTF.

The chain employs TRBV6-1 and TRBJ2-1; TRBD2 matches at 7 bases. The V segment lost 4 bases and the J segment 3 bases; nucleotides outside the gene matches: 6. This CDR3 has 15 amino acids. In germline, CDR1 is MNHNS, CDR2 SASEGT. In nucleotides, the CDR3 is TGTGCCAGCAGTGCTGGCGGGAGTAGCTACAATGAGCAGTTCTTC. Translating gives CASSAGGSSYNEQFF.

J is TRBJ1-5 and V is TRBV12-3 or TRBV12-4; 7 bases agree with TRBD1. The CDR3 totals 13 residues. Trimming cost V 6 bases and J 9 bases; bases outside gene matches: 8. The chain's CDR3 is CASRFGQDGPQHF. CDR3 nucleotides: TGTGCCAGCAGATTCGGACAGGATGGGCCCCAGCATTTT.

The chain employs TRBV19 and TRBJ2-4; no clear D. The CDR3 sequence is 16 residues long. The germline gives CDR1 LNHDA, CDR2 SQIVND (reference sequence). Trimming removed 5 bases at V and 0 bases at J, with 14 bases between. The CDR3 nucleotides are TGTGCCAGTAGTCCCCGACACGACATAGCCAAAAACATTCAGTACTTC. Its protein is CASSPRHDIAKNIQYF.

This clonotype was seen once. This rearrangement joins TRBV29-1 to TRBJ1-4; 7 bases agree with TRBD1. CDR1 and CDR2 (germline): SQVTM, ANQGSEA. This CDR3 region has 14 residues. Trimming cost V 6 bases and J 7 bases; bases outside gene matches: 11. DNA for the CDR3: TGCAGCGTGGCAAGACAGGGCCCTTCTGAAAAACTGTTTTTT. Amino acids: CSVARQGPSEKLFF.

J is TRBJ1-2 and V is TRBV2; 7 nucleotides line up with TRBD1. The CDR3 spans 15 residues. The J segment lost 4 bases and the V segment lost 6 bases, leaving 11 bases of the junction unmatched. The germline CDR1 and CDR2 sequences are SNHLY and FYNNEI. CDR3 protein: CASRLGTALFYGYTF. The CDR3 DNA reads TGTGCCAGCAGGCTCGGGACAGCCCTCTTCTATGGCTACACCTTC.

In DNA form, the CDR3 reads TGCAGCGTGAAGCGGGCAGCCTACGAGCAGTACTTC. Amino acids: CSVKRAAYEQYF. The chain employs TRBV29-1 and TRBJ2-7; D may be TRBD2 (6 bases). Trimming cost V 6 bases and J 2 bases, with 11 bases left between them. This CDR3 contains 12 residues. Germline-derived CDR1 and CDR2 are SQVTM and ANQGSEA.